This T cell receptor beta chain was sequenced in a study of early T cells in non-severe SARS-CoV-2 infection. With 4 bases clipped from V and 1 base from J, the junction kept 9 bases outside the gene matches. Germline lookup yields CDR1 SGHRS and CDR2 YFSETQ. There are 17 residues in the CDR3. Many counts were recorded for this clonotype. Each cDNA molecule carried a unique molecular identifier. MiXCR was run by TCRdb on the 5' RACE reads, yielding one entry per CDR3 protein. The repertoire holds about 55,000 distinct CDR3 sequences, with 15% as singletons. This clonotype originated in an adult who was a healthcare worker with PCR-confirmed SARS-CoV-2 infection or an uninfected control (not recorded which). Sequencing was performed on whole blood, taken at baseline. This sequence joins TRBV5-1 and TRBJ2-3, with TRBD2 matching 10 bases. The CDR3 sequence: CASSLSPGTSGTDTQYF. CDR3 in DNA: TGCGCCAGCAGCCTTTCTCCCGGGACTAGCGGCACAGATACGCAGTATTTT.